These T cell receptor beta chains were read from a single sample in a study of shared clonotypes between healthy human individuals. This table comes from immunoSEQ multiplex PCR, and its TCRdb copy is limited to in-frame clones, with some not included. The repertoire consists of over 700,000 clones, with roughly 72% occurring once and the leading ten covering under 2%. The sequencing sample was made of memory CD4+ T cells sorted from blood. Receptors originate from a woman under 40 in good health. CDR3s leave out the opening cysteine and the closing phenylalanine or tryptophan. Each record gives: J gene, V gene, D gene, CDR3 protein. D genes are given only for firm matches.

>TRBJ2-1|TRBV28|TRBD1
ASSATGTGYNEQF
>TRBJ2-2|TRBV5-6|NA
ASSGGAGRNTGELF
>TRBJ2-6|TRBV5-1|NA
ASSPGREGANVLT
>TRBJ2-3|TRBV4-2|NA
ASSLGTPRVPDTQY
>TRBJ2-7|TRBV29-1|TRBD2
SVTSGYEQY
>TRBJ1-3|TRBV30|NA
AWSGGGSGNTIY
>TRBJ2-1|TRBV6-1|NA
ASSPGGGNEQF
>TRBJ1-5|TRBV6-5|NA
ASSLGGGGNQPQH
>TRBJ1-1|TRBV11-2|TRBD1
ASSLARGQGNTEAF
>TRBJ2-1|TRBV15|NA
ATSGRASSYNEQF
>TRBJ2-7|TRBV4-1|TRBD1
ASSPPGQPHEQY
>TRBJ2-1|TRBV10-1|TRBD1
ASGPGGTGSYNEQF
>TRBJ2-1|TRBV7-2|NA
ASSLNALLSYNEQF
>TRBJ1-2|TRBV9|TRBD1
ASSSGTAAGYT
>TRBJ2-7|TRBV5-4|TRBD2
ASSLAVREGRGEQY
>TRBJ2-7|TRBV28|NA
ASSPYVNEQY
>TRBJ2-1|TRBV11-2|NA
ASTRDSTYNEQF
>TRBJ1-2|TRBV7-6|NA
ASSLEDGFNYGYT
>TRBJ1-2|TRBV7-9|NA
ASSPDRSGPNYGYT
>TRBJ2-5|TRBV6-5|NA
ASRQGVAWETQY
>TRBJ2-5|TRBV6-5|TRBD2
ASSYSAGVETQY
>TRBJ2-1|TRBV11-2|NA
ASSLSGLASYNEQF
>TRBJ2-1|TRBV4-1|TRBD2
ASSHNHPRTSGDNEQF
>TRBJ1-5|TRBV19|NA
ASRRDTRGNQPQH
>TRBJ1-5|TRBV28|NA
ASSLERGSQH
>TRBJ2-7|TRBV6-1|TRBD2
ASSEAPGLAYEQY
>TRBJ1-5|TRBV28|NA
ASRSRQPQH